The 18 T cell receptor beta chains below were found in one sample sequenced in a study of T cells in Graves' hyperthyroidism and ophthalmopathy. It was RNA transcripts that yielded the amplified TCR beta CDR3 regions. HTBI primers were employed in a first-round RT-PCR of the TCR CDR3. TCRdb itself ran the multiplex PCR reads through MiXCR, one entry per CDR3 protein. The sample consists of some 140,000 distinct CDR3 sequences, roughly 23% of them appearing once. Sequenced: blood. These receptors all come from a woman aged 45-60 years with Graves' hyperthyroidism that later progressed to Graves' ophthalmopathy.

At least ten counts were recorded for this clonotype. The chain is built from TRBV6-1 and TRBJ2-5; 8 bases match TRBD1. Unmatched junction bases numbered 8, after V lost 6 bases and J lost 5 bases. There are 14 residues in the CDR3. Germline lookup yields CDR1 MNHNS and CDR2 SASEGT. CDR3 DNA: TGTGCCAGCAGGCACGCAGGGGGCGGGGAGACCCAGTACTTC. Amino acid sequence: CASRHAGGGETQYF.

The chain recombines TRBV19 with TRBJ2-7, with TRBD1 matching over 7 bases. Germline CDR1 and CDR2: LNHDA and SQIVND (reference sequence). With 5 bases clipped from V and 0 bases from J, the junction kept 7 bases outside the gene matches. CDR3 size: 15 residues. DNA of the CDR3: TGTGCCAGTAGTGTCCGGGACAGCAGCTCCTACGAGCAGTACTTC. It is translated as CASSVRDSSSYEQYF.

This clonotype was found many times. The rearrangement joins TRBV3-1 to TRBJ1-1; possibly TRBD1 for D (5 bases). From germline, CDR1 is LGHDT and CDR2 YNNKEL (reference sequence). The V and J ends lost 4 bases and 6 bases respectively, with 12 bases between them. The length of the CDR3 is 13 residues. The CDR3 bases are TGTGCCAGCAGCCCAAAAGGGGCGCCTGAAGCTTTCTTT. This sequence encodes CASSPKGAPEAFF. The full variable domain, completed using reference TRBV3-1 and TRBJ1-1, is DTAVSQTPKYLVTQMGNDKSIKCEQNLGHDTMYWYKQDSKKFLKIMFSYNNKELIINETVPNRFSPKSPDKAHLNLHINSLELGDSAVYFCASSPKGAPEAFFGQGTRLTVV.

This clonotype was observed a handful of times. The CDR3 region is CSAPDFGETQYF. Here the CDR3 DNA reads TGCAGTGCTCCTGACTTTGGGGAGACCCAGTACTTC. J is TRBJ2-5 and V is TRBV20-1; D not resolved. V lost 5 bases and J 5 bases, leaving 12 bases between the germline ends. The CDR3 is 12 residues long. Germline lookup yields CDR1 DFQATT and CDR2 SNEGSKA (reference sequence).

At least ten counts were recorded for this clonotype. The chain links TRBV28 to TRBJ2-7; no definite D call. The CDR3 covers 15 residues. Trimming removed 4 bases from V and 0 bases from J, with 13 bases in between. Germline lookup yields CDR1 MDHEN and CDR2 SYDVKM. This CDR3 reads CASSSSDKSSYEQYF. The CDR3 coding sequence is TGTGCCAGCAGTTCCTCAGACAAGAGCTCCTACGAGCAGTACTTC. Full variable domain (remainder filled in from reference TRBV28 and TRBJ2-7): DVKVTQSSRYLVKRTGEKVFLECVQDMDHENMFWYRQDPGLGLRLIYFSYDVKMKEKGDIPEGYSVSREKKERFSLILESASTNQTSMYLCASSSSDKSSYEQYFGPGTRLTVT.

V gene TRBV6-1 combines with J gene TRBJ1-1; D might be TRBD1 (6 bases). The V end lost 5 bases, the J end lost 2 bases, and 12 bases lay between the germline ends. The CDR3 is made up of 14 amino acids. Germline V gene lookup returns CDR1 MNHNS and CDR2 SASEGT. CDR3 bases: TGTGCCAGCAGTAAACAGGGCGGAAACACTGAAGCTTTCTTT. It translates to CASSKQGGNTEAFF.

This clonotype was counted many times. This chain links TRBV6-1 with TRBJ2-5, with 7 bases that match TRBD1. The CDR3 sequence is 14 residues long. V gave up 4 bases and J gave up 4 bases; unmatched junction bases: 6. Germline lookup yields CDR1 MNHNS and CDR2 SASEGT. CDR3 loop: CASSAYRGAETQYF. The CDR3 DNA follows: TGTGCCAGCAGTGCCTACAGGGGTGCAGAGACCCAGTACTTC.

This clonotype has just a few counts. The chain recombines TRBV6-2 or TRBV6-3 with TRBJ2-1; a weak D match, TRBD2 (5 bases). V lost 8 bases, J lost 9 bases, and 11 bases lay in between. Germline V gene data show CDR1 as MNHEY and CDR2 as SVGEGT. The CDR3 covers 11 residues. The CDR3 sequence: CASAPGSEQFF. CDR3 DNA sequence: TGTGCCAGCGCCCCGGGATCTGAGCAGTTCTTC.

This clonotype was counted ten times or more. The chain couples TRBV5-1 to TRBJ1-3; 8 nucleotides line up with TRBD1. V dropped 3 bases and J dropped 3; count of bases not matched to a gene: 11. The CDR3 length is 17 residues. CDR1 is SGHRS, CDR2 YFSETQ, per germline. CDR3 region: CASSSGQGITDGNTIYF. In DNA, the CDR3 is TGCGCCAGCAGCTCAGGACAGGGAATTACGGATGGAAACACCATATATTTT.

The J gene is TRBJ2-7, the V gene TRBV18; no reliable D call. Trimming left V 7 bases short and J 5 bases short, with 3 bases between. The CDR3 loop spans 9 amino acids. The germline CDR1 and CDR2 sequences are KGHSH and LQKENI. As DNA, the CDR3 is TGTGCCAGCTTTCACGAGCAGTACTTC. This translates into CASFHEQYF.

This clonotype has a count of ten or more. V gene TRBV28 combines with J gene TRBJ2-7; D is possibly TRBD1 or TRBD2 (5 bases each). Germline lookup yields CDR1 MDHEN and CDR2 SYDVKM. V lost 6 bases and J 5 bases, leaving 14 bases between the germline ends. The CDR3 has 13 amino acids. This CDR3 is CASRGRGPNEQYF. The CDR3 nucleotides are TGTGCCAGCAGAGGCCGGGGCCCCAACGAGCAGTACTTC. Filled out from reference TRBV28 and TRBJ2-7, the complete variable domain reads DVKVTQSSRYLVKRTGEKVFLECVQDMDHENMFWYRQDPGLGLRLIYFSYDVKMKEKGDIPEGYSVSREKKERFSLILESASTNQTSMYLCASRGRGPNEQYFGPGTRLTVT.

This clonotype has at least ten counts. This chain uses TRBV3-1 with TRBJ1-2; D is perhaps TRBD1 (6 bases). In germline, CDR1 is LGHDT, CDR2 YNNKEL (reference sequence). V was shortened by 1 base and J by 6 bases, with 9 bases between the two germline ends. The CDR3 consists of 13 residues. The CDR3 DNA follows: TGTGCCAGCAGCCAAGCGCCAGGGGATGGCTACACCTTC. This gives the protein CASSQAPGDGYTF.

There are a few counts of this clonotype. The chain joins TRBV9 to TRBJ1-6; D perhaps matches TRBD1 (5 bases). Trimming removed 4 bases from V and 0 bases from J, with 17 bases in between. Germline lookup yields CDR1 SGDLS and CDR2 YYNGEE. The CDR3 loop spans 18 amino acids. CDR3: CASSPGTGPGSYNSPLHF. The CDR3 DNA sequence: TGTGCCAGCAGCCCAGGCACGGGACCCGGCTCCTATAATTCACCCCTCCACTTT.

The rearrangement uses TRBV12-3 or TRBV12-4 and TRBJ1-5; possibly TRBD1 for D (6 bases). The CDR3 has 17 amino acids. Trimming shortened V by 0 bases and J by 5 bases, and 17 bases separated the two germline ends. The CDR3 nucleotides read TGTGCCAGCAGTTTAGCGTTGGGCAGGGGAGGAGATCAGCCCCAGCATTTT. Its translation: CASSLALGRGGDQPQHF.

This clonotype was counted many times. The chain is built from TRBV7-2 and TRBJ2-5; 8 bases align to TRBD2. CDR1 is SGHTA, CDR2 FQGNSA, per germline. The trim removed 3 bases at V and 3 bases at J, leaving 9 bases unmatched. The length of the CDR3 is 16 residues. The CDR3 DNA sequence: TGTGCCAGCAGCTTCAACAGCGGGAGCTGGGAAGAGACCCAGTACTTC. Amino acid sequence: CASSFNSGSWEETQYF.

A few counts support this clonotype. The V call is TRBV9, the J call TRBJ1-1, with D perhaps matching TRBD1 (6 bases). V was trimmed by 0 bases and J by 7 bases, leaving 13 bases between them. CDR3 size: 14 residues. Germline CDR1 and CDR2: SGDLS and YYNGEE. The CDR3 DNA reads as TGTGCCAGCAGCGTAGGGGGGCAGGGGTTTGAAGCTTTCTTT. Encoded protein: CASSVGGQGFEAFF.

This clonotype appeared a few times. The chain combines TRBV9 with TRBJ2-2; 8 bases align to TRBD1. CDR3 length: 17 amino acids. CDR1 is SGDLS and CDR2 is YYNGEE in the germline V gene. The V segment lost 3 bases and the J segment 0 bases; nucleotides outside the gene matches: 7. The CDR3 DNA follows: TGTGCCAGCAGCGGACCCCGGACAGGGACGAACACCGGGGAGCTGTTTTTT. This codes for CASSGPRTGTNTGELFF.

Comments on this clonotype: A single base separates this from a much larger clone, so it may be a read error. This chain links TRBV12-3 or TRBV12-4 with TRBJ2-3; TRBD1 is a possible D gene (6 bases). CDR3 length: 14 residues. The CDR3 DNA is TGTGCCAGCAGTCCGGGACAAAGCACAGATACGCATTATTTT. It encodes CASSPGQSTDTHYF.